The 5 T cell receptor beta chains below come from one sample, sequenced in a study of T cells in Graves' hyperthyroidism and ophthalmopathy. There were TCR beta CDR3 regions amplified from RNA transcripts. The HTBI primer set served for first-round RT-PCR of the TCR CDR3. From the multiplex PCR reads, TCRdb called clonotypes with MiXCR, one entry per CDR3 protein. The table lists 480,000 or so distinct CDR3 sequences, 40% to 50% of them singletons, with about 40% in the top ten. Sequencing was performed on peripheral blood or thyroid tissue (not recorded which). The receptors here all came from an adult woman with Graves' disease, either hyperthyroidism or ophthalmopathy (not recorded which).

The chain links TRBV10-3 to TRBJ1-5; 7 nucleotides match TRBD1. Germline CDR1 is ENHRY and CDR2 is SYGVKD. Unmatched junction bases numbered 5, after V lost 4 bases and J lost 5 bases. This CDR3 spans 14 amino acids. Here the CDR3 reads CAISGAGGDQPQHF. As DNA, the CDR3 is TGTGCCATCAGTGGGGCAGGGGGGGATCAGCCCCAGCATTTT.

The chain employs TRBV7-2 and TRBJ1-5; no clear D. Germline CDR1 and CDR2: SGHTA and FQGNSA. The V end was cut by 0 bases, the J end by 8 bases, with 11 bases between. CDR3 length equals 14 residues. The CDR3 protein is CASSLAGPGEPQHF. The CDR3 nucleotides read TGTGCCAGCAGCTTAGCAGGGCCGGGTGAGCCCCAGCATTTT.

In its sample, this clonotype was seen many times. The chain couples TRBV27 to TRBJ1-6; the D is unclear. Trimming removed 6 bases from V and 7 bases from J, with 13 bases in between. The CDR3 totals 14 residues. CDR1 is MNHEY and CDR2 is SMNVEV in the germline V gene (reference sequence). CDR3 in DNA: TGTGCCAGCAGGATGAATCTCGAGAATTCACCCCTCCACTTT. Protein sequence: CASRMNLENSPLHF.

The J gene is TRBJ1-5, the V gene TRBV7-8, with D possibly matching TRBD1 (5 bases). The CDR3 contains 13 residues. The germline V gene encodes CDR1 SGHVS and CDR2 FQNEAQ. Between the trimmed V and J ends, which lost 5 bases and 13 bases, there was a span of 18 bases. The CDR3 DNA is TGTGCCAGCAGCAGAAACCCGGGGCACAATCAGCATTTT. Protein sequence: CASSRNPGHNQHF.

This clonotype was seen a handful of times. The chain links TRBV7-8 to TRBJ1-5, with D unresolved. Looked up from germline, CDR1 is SGHVS and CDR2 is FQNEAQ. V lost 3 bases and J lost 4, with 7 bases in between. The CDR3 totals 13 residues. CDR3 DNA: TGTGCCAGCAGCTTCACCGATAATCAGCCCCAGCATTTT. The encoded protein is CASSFTDNQPQHF.